This TCR beta chain was captured by sequencing in a study of cytomegalovirus exposure and HLA in healthy donors. Clones were read by immunoSEQ multiplex PCR, and TCRdb kept only the in-frame ones, dropping some. Found here are about 220,000 clones, almost 90% of them singletons; the top ten hold around 3%. The donors formed part of the approximately 120-subject validation cohort, distinct from the roughly 730-subject first cohort. The CDR3 spans 15 residues. Trimming cost V 5 bases and J 5 bases; bases outside gene matches: 9. Germline CDR1 and CDR2: MNHEY and SVGAGI. The rearrangement joins TRBV6-5 to TRBJ1-5; 7 bases align to TRBD1. The receptor's source is a woman in her late teens or twenties in good health and CMV-seronegative. Sequencing was done on a sample of PBMCs. CDR3 residues: CASSPTGLGDQPQHF. The DNA of the CDR3 is TGTGCCAGCAGTCCGACAGGGCTTGGGGATCAGCCCCAGCATTTT.